One sample yielded the 25 T cell receptor beta chains listed below, sequenced in a study of shared T cell receptors in the human thymus. TCRdb's copy holds only in-frame clones and misses some; the assay was immunoSEQ multiplex PCR. The sample shows just under 550,000 clones, around 78% of them seen only once. The data were also submitted as part of a second study, on human thymus T cells.

Material: thymocytes. These receptors were collected from a boy younger than two with a congenital heart defect.

For this clone: At one boundary the junction diverges from the germline segment, which might be a read error. This chain uses TRBV29-1 with TRBJ1-2, with 8 bases fitting TRBD1. The CDR3 runs to 15 residues. Germline lookup yields CDR1 SQVTM and CDR2 ANQGSEA. The DNA for the CDR3 is TGCAGCGTGGAAGGGACAGGCTTAATGGGAAATGGCTACACCTTC. Protein: CSVEGTGLMGNGYTF.

V and J are TRBV25-1 and TRBJ1-5, with TRBD1 matching over 7 bases. The germline V gene encodes CDR1 MGHDK and CDR2 SYGVNS. The CDR3 is 15 amino acids. Trimming removed 3 bases from V and 5 bases from J; junction bases left unmatched: 7. In DNA, the CDR3 is TGTGCCAGCAGTGATGGGGCAGGGGGTGATCAGCCCCAGCATTTT. Amino acid sequence: CASSDGAGGDQPQHF.

The rearrangement uses TRBV5-5 and TRBJ2-2; 8 bases fit TRBD1. The CDR3 is made up of 16 amino acids. Losses at the gene ends were 2 bases for V and 7 bases for J; bases not matched to a gene: 10. CDR1 is SGHKS and CDR2 is YYEKEE in the germline V gene (reference sequence). This chain's CDR3 is CASSLLAGGKGGELFF. CDR3 coding DNA: TGTGCCAGCAGCTTACTGGCAGGGGGCAAGGGCGGGGAGCTGTTTTTT.

This clone turned up a few times. The rearrangement joins TRBV6-5 to TRBJ1-2; D is perhaps TRBD1 (5 bases). CDR1 MNHEY and CDR2 SVGAGI come from the germline V gene. The CDR3 length is 13 residues. V dropped 5 bases and J dropped 8 bases, with 15 bases sitting between them. The CDR3 DNA reads as TGTGCCAGCAGTCCACGGGGGGTGGAGGGCTACACCTTC. Amino acid sequence: CASSPRGVEGYTF.

The V and J genes are TRBV6-1 and TRBJ1-5, with 8 positions matching TRBD1. After removal of 1 base from V and 7 bases from J, the junction contained 12 bases not matched to a gene. From germline, CDR1 is MNHNS and CDR2 SASEGT. The CDR3 has 17 amino acids. The CDR3 sequence is CASSEERKDREQQPQHF. Here the CDR3 DNA reads TGTGCCAGCAGTGAAGAGAGAAAGGACAGGGAACAACAGCCCCAGCATTTT.

The chain uses TRBV25-1 and TRBJ2-3; D is ambiguous. This CDR3 is built from 16 residues. Trimming left V 1 base short and J 1 base short, with 12 bases between. CDR1 is MGHDK and CDR2 is SYGVNS in the germline V gene. CDR3 sequence reads: CASSESATSRTDTQYF. The CDR3 DNA reads as TGTGCCAGCAGTGAATCCGCGACTTCCCGCACAGATACGCAGTATTTT. Filled out from reference TRBV25-1 and TRBJ2-3, the complete variable domain reads EADIYQTPRYLVIGTGKKITLECSQTMGHDKMYWYQQDPGMELHLIHYSYGVNSTEKGDLSSESTVSRIRTEHFPLTLESARPSHTSQYLCASSESATSRTDTQYFGPGTRLTVL.

The rearrangement uses TRBV4-3 and TRBJ2-3; D perhaps matches TRBD1 (7 bases). Trimming took off 0 bases at V and 1 base at J, with 8 bases between the two ends. Germline V CDR1 and CDR2: LGHNA, YSLEER. The CDR3 sequence is 15 residues long. CDR3 bases: TGCGCCAGCAGCCAAGACAGGGGGGGCACAGATACGCAGTATTTT. Its translation is CASSQDRGGTDTQYF.

This clone turned up a few times. The rearrangement links TRBV7-9 to TRBJ1-2, with D maybe TRBD1 (5 bases). CDR1 is SEHNR and CDR2 is FQNEAQ in the germline V gene (reference sequence). The CDR3 has 16 residues. V lost 2 bases and J 4 bases, leaving 17 bases between the germline ends. CDR3 sequence: CASSLSPGGDGYGYTF. CDR3 nucleotide sequence: TGTGCCAGCAGCTTATCCCCGGGAGGGGACGGCTATGGCTACACCTTC.

This sequence joins TRBV6-1 and TRBJ2-5, with D possibly being TRBD1 (6 bases). Germline-derived CDR1 and CDR2 are MNHNS and SASEGT. Trimming removed 11 bases at V and 1 base at J, with 14 bases between. The CDR3 spans 13 residues. CDR3 nucleotides: TGTGCCGTTGAGGACAGAGTCCAAGAGACCCAGTACTTC. Translated, it gives CAVEDRVQETQYF.

This clone was found a few times. The junction differs from germline at one of its ends, possibly a read error. The J gene is TRBJ2-6, the V gene TRBV2, with D unresolved. Germline V lookup: CDR1 SNHLY, CDR2 FYNNEI. The CDR3 is 17 amino acids. The CDR3 nucleotides are TGTGCCAGCAGTCAAGCTAGATCGCGCTCTGGGGCCAACGTCCTGACTTTC. It codes for CASSQARSRSGANVLTF.

This clone occurred once. The rearrangement joins TRBV28 to TRBJ2-6; 7 bases are shared with TRBD1. The germline V gene encodes CDR1 MDHEN and CDR2 SYDVKM. V lost 7 bases and J lost 2; bases outside the gene matches: 5. This CDR3 contains 15 residues. CDR3: CASTSDRAGANVLTF. CDR3 nucleotide sequence: TGTGCCAGCACATCAGACAGGGCTGGGGCCAACGTCCTGACTTTC.

The chain carries TRBV5-4 and TRBJ1-4; D gene uncertain. The CDR3 consists of 15 residues. CDR1 and CDR2 from the germline V gene are SGHNT and YYREEE (reference sequence). The ends were cut back, 3 bases at V and 6 bases at J, with 15 bases in the middle. For the CDR3, the DNA is TGTGCCAGCAGCTCCGACGACGGGGTTCATGAAAAACTGTTTTTT. Protein sequence: CASSSDDGVHEKLFF.

This CDR3 reads CASSLGTDNEQFF. The CDR3 region has the DNA TGTGCCAGCAGCCTTGGGACTGACAATGAGCAGTTCTTC. The genes are TRBV11-3 and TRBJ2-1; TRBD2 is a possible D gene (6 bases). V was trimmed by 5 bases and J by 5 bases, leaving 10 bases between them. Germline V gene lookup returns CDR1 SGHNT and CDR2 YENEEA. The CDR3 is 13 residues long.

V usage is TRBV5-1 and J usage is TRBJ2-4; 13 positions match TRBD2. The V gene's germline CDR1 is SGHRS and CDR2 YFSETQ. The CDR3 has 18 residues. V lost 3 bases and J lost 2; bases outside the gene matches: 8. Here the CDR3 reads CASSSGLAGIMPKNIQYF. The CDR3 coding sequence is TGCGCCAGCAGCTCGGGACTAGCGGGGATCATGCCCAAAAACATTCAGTACTTC.

The rearrangement uses TRBV7-7 and TRBJ2-5; possibly TRBD1 for D (6 bases). V was cut by 4 bases and J by 7 bases, with 13 bases left in between. Germline loops: CDR1 SSHAT, CDR2 FNYEAQ (reference sequence). The CDR3 has 13 residues. CDR3 residues: CASSSQGDVTQYF. The CDR3 nucleotides read TGTGCCAGCAGCTCACAGGGCGACGTGACCCAGTACTTC.

CDR3 bases: TGTGCCAGCAGTGGACGACTAGCGGGAGAGCACTACAATGAGCAGTTCTTC. Residues: CASSGRLAGEHYNEQFF. V usage is TRBV6-1 and J usage is TRBJ2-1, with 12 nucleotides matching TRBD2. Germline V lookup: CDR1 MNHNS, CDR2 SASEGT. The CDR3 has 17 residues. The junction had 7 bases not matched to a gene; V was cut back by 4 bases and J by 3 bases.

This chain uses TRBV4-3 with TRBJ2-7, with TRBD2 matching over 8 bases. V lost 0 bases to trimming and J lost 4 bases; unmatched junction nucleotides: 5. This CDR3 has 15 amino acids. Germline CDR1 is LGHNA and CDR2 is YSLEER. The DNA of the CDR3 is TGCGCCAGCAGCCAAGAATCCGCGGGGGGTTACGAGCAGTACTTC. This translates into CASSQESAGGYEQYF.

V gene TRBV2 combines with J gene TRBJ2-1; 11 bases line up with TRBD2. CDR3 length equals 18 residues. The V and J ends lost 10 bases and 0 bases, in that order; junction bases with no gene match: 14. Germline V gene data show CDR1 as SNHLY and CDR2 as FYNNEI. The CDR3 reads CANRSGRVPTGSYNEQFF. The CDR3 DNA sequence: TGTGCCAACCGTAGCGGGAGGGTACCTACCGGCTCCTACAATGAGCAGTTCTTC.

The genes are TRBV15 and TRBJ2-3; 11 bases are a match to TRBD2. CDR1 is LNHNV and CDR2 is YYDKDF in the germline V gene (reference sequence). Trimming cost V 5 bases and J 5 bases; bases outside gene matches: 18. This CDR3 spans 19 amino acids. The CDR3 region is CATSRLIAGGPGIVDTQYF. The CDR3 DNA reads TGTGCCACCAGCCGACTCATAGCGGGAGGGCCGGGAATTGTAGATACGCAGTATTTT.

Turning to this clone: As the CDR3 is not closed by the conserved phenylalanine or tryptophan, this likely results from a read error. J is TRBJ2-2 and V is TRBV4-3; a possible D gene is TRBD1 (7 bases). Germline V CDR1 and CDR2: LGHNA, YSLEER. Trimming took off 0 bases at V and 0 bases at J, with 20 bases between the two ends. This CDR3 spans 20 amino acids. Here the CDR3 DNA reads TGCGCCAGCAGCCAAGATAGGGGGCGGGGTAGTCCGACGAACACCGGGGAGCTGTTTGTT. Translation gives CASSQDRGRGSPTNTGELFV.

The V call is TRBV28, the J call TRBJ1-2; D is ambiguous. The V and J ends lost 3 bases and 0 bases respectively, with 5 bases between them. This CDR3 region has 13 residues. Germline V gives CDR1 MDHEN, CDR2 SYDVKM. The CDR3 DNA sequence: TGTGCCAGCAGTTTCGGAGCTAACTATGGCTACACCTTC. Translated: CASSFGANYGYTF.

There are a few counts of this clone. The CDR3 here is CAWNILRYNEQFF. The CDR3 bases are TGTGCCTGGAACATCCTCAGATACAATGAGCAGTTCTTC. This sequence joins TRBV30 and TRBJ2-1; D is unresolved. CDR1 is GTSNPN, CDR2 SVGIG, per germline (reference sequence). The CDR3 runs to 13 residues. V was cut by 4 bases and J by 4 bases, with 11 bases left in between. Combining the CDR3 with reference TRBV30 and TRBJ2-1 gives the whole variable domain SQTIHQWPATLVQPVGSPLSLECTVEGTSNPNLYWYRQAAGRGLQLLFYSVGIGQISSEVPQNLSASRPQDRQFILSSKKLLLSDSGFYLCAWNILRYNEQFFGPGTRLTVL.

This chain uses TRBV14 with TRBJ1-3; D is unclear. This CDR3 comprises 14 residues. Germline loops: CDR1 SGHDN, CDR2 FVKESK. The germline V and J ends were trimmed by 7 bases and 0 bases, with 10 bases remaining between them. The CDR3 DNA is TGTGCCAGCACTACGAATCTCTCTGGAAACACCATATATTTT. It codes for CASTTNLSGNTIYF.

This chain uses TRBV7-9 with TRBJ1-5, with D possibly being TRBD1 (6 bases). Germline V gene data show CDR1 as SEHNR and CDR2 as FQNEAQ (reference sequence). The CDR3 runs to 12 residues. Trimming removed 2 bases from V and 7 bases from J, with 6 bases in between. The CDR3 is CASSLTGQPQHF. As DNA, the CDR3 is TGTGCCAGCAGCTTAACAGGGCAGCCCCAGCATTTT.

The genes are TRBV10-3 and TRBJ2-7; 9 bases line up with TRBD2. The CDR3 is 15 residues long. Germline V CDR1 and CDR2: ENHRY, SYGVKD. After removal of 0 bases from V and 2 bases from J, the junction contained 2 bases not matched to a gene. The CDR3 bases are TGTGCCATCAGTGAGTCGGGCGGGAGGGCCTACGAGCAGTACTTC. This encodes CAISESGGRAYEQYF.